This entry is about one T cell receptor beta chain. The data were taken from a study of blood T cell repertoires in COVID-19. In the study overall: Samples of COVID-19 (acute and convalescent) were obtained from the United States, Italy and Spain. The analysed material was cDNA or gDNA that came from T cells, B-cell-depleted T cells, or PBMCs.

Study processing details: Amplification of reference gene primers was used by the study to estimate nucleated cell counts. Sequencing used immunoSEQ multiplex PCR; TCRdb keeps in-frame clones, though not all of them. The V and J calls and clone size were taken over from that table, and D and trimming were inferred from the DNA. Among fewer than 250,000 clones listed, 80% to 90% were seen once. The J segment lost 2 bases and the V segment lost 4 bases, leaving 7 bases of the junction unmatched. The CDR3 totals 16 residues. Germline CDR1 is MNHNS and CDR2 is SASEGT. This chain connects TRBV6-1 to TRBJ1-3; 8 positions match TRBD1. Sequencing was carried out using peripheral blood. The receptor's source is a man between 50 and 59 years old with acute or convalescent COVID-19. CDR3 DNA sequence: TGTGCCAGCAGTGCATCGGCAGGGGGCACTGGAAACACCATATATTTT. Translating gives CASSASAGGTGNTIYF.